This is a list of T cell receptor beta chains from one sample in a study of cytomegalovirus exposure and HLA in healthy donors. The method was immunoSEQ multiplex PCR; TCRdb's version includes in-frame clones alone and lacks a portion of them. Seen here are 150,000 to 200,000 clones, roughly 80% observed once, and the top ten hold about 4.3%. The material sequenced was PBMCs. The receptors derive from a woman in her fifties or sixties in good health and CMV-seropositive. Each CDR3 is given with its conserved first and last residue. A D gene is named only where the DNA matches it firmly. Size is stated for part of the rows, as once, few or many counts, or as a class when the clone is expanded.

v_call: TRBV5-1; d_call: NA; clone_size: NA; j_call: TRBJ2-1; cdr3_nt: TGCGCCAGCAGCTTGGTTATAATCGACAATGAGCAGTTCTTC; cdr3_aa: CASSLVIIDNEQFF
v_call: TRBV29-1; d_call: NA; clone_size: NA; j_call: TRBJ2-5; cdr3_nt: TGCAGCGTTGAACAGGGGACAGAGACCCAGTACTTC; cdr3_aa: CSVEQGTETQYF
v_call: TRBV6-4; d_call: TRBD1; clone_size: NA; j_call: TRBJ1-2; cdr3_nt: TGTGCCAGCAGATATGCTAGGGGGCGAGGCTATGGCTACACCTTC; cdr3_aa: CASRYARGRGYGYTF
v_call: TRBV4-2; d_call: TRBD2; clone_size: NA; j_call: TRBJ2-7; cdr3_nt: TGTGCCAGCAGCCCCGGGGGGGCACAGGGCGGCCACGAGCAGTACTTC; cdr3_aa: CASSPGGAQGGHEQYF
v_call: TRBV13; d_call: TRBD2; clone_size: NA; j_call: TRBJ2-2; cdr3_nt: TGTGCCAGCAGCCAAGAGAACCTGAGCGGGAGTGGTACCGGGGAGCTGTTTTTT; cdr3_aa: CASSQENLSGSGTGELFF
v_call: TRBV9; d_call: TRBD1; clone_size: NA; j_call: TRBJ1-4; cdr3_nt: TGTGCCAGCAGCGTGCATGGGACAGCAACTAATGAAAAACTGTTTTTT; cdr3_aa: CASSVHGTATNEKLFF
v_call: TRBV5-4; d_call: NA; clone_size: NA; j_call: TRBJ2-7; cdr3_nt: TGTGCCAGCAGCTTAACTCGGGACGAGCAGTACTTC; cdr3_aa: CASSLTRDEQYF
v_call: TRBV9; d_call: NA; clone_size: once; j_call: TRBJ2-1; cdr3_nt: TGTGCCAGCAGCGTAGAGGGGGCCTACAATGAGCAGTTCTTC; cdr3_aa: CASSVEGAYNEQFF
v_call: TRBV29-1; d_call: TRBD1; clone_size: NA; j_call: TRBJ1-2; cdr3_nt: TGCAGCGTTGAAAAGGGGGCCAACTATGGCTACACCTTC; cdr3_aa: CSVEKGANYGYTF
v_call: TRBV2; d_call: NA; clone_size: NA; j_call: TRBJ1-5; cdr3_nt: TGTGCCAGCAGTGAAGACTGGGCAGGGAATCAGCCCCAGCATTTT; cdr3_aa: CASSEDWAGNQPQHF
v_call: TRBV4-3; d_call: TRBD2; clone_size: NA; j_call: TRBJ2-3; cdr3_nt: TGCGCCTGTGGGGGAGCGGGAGGGTCTGATACGCAGTATTTT; cdr3_aa: CACGGAGGSDTQYF
v_call: TRBV28; d_call: TRBD1; clone_size: NA; j_call: TRBJ1-5; cdr3_nt: TGTGCCAGCAGTAAGGGGACGGGACAGGGGAGTCAGCCCCAGCATTTT; cdr3_aa: CASSKGTGQGSQPQHF
v_call: TRBV6-6; d_call: NA; clone_size: NA; j_call: TRBJ1-2; cdr3_nt: TGTGCCGGCAGTTACGACAGGTCCTATGGCTACACCTTC; cdr3_aa: CAGSYDRSYGYTF
v_call: TRBV25-1; d_call: NA; clone_size: NA; j_call: TRBJ1-5; cdr3_nt: TGTGCCAGCAGTTCGGGAGGGGCGTGGAATCAGCCCCAGCATTTT; cdr3_aa: CASSSGGAWNQPQHF
v_call: TRBV18; d_call: TRBD1; clone_size: NA; j_call: TRBJ1-1; cdr3_nt: TGTGCCAGCTCACCAGGGACAGGGTACAACACTGAAGCTTTCTTT; cdr3_aa: CASSPGTGYNTEAFF
v_call: TRBV5-6; d_call: TRBD1; clone_size: NA; j_call: TRBJ1-5; cdr3_nt: TGTGCCAGCAGCTCAACACCTACAGGGGCGCAGCCCCAGCATTTT; cdr3_aa: CASSSTPTGAQPQHF
v_call: TRBV10-3; d_call: TRBD2; clone_size: NA; j_call: TRBJ2-5; cdr3_nt: TGTGCCATCAGTGAGCGGCCTAGCGGCGAGACCCAGTACTTC; cdr3_aa: CAISERPSGETQYF
v_call: TRBV4-3; d_call: NA; clone_size: NA; j_call: TRBJ1-4; cdr3_nt: TGCGCCAGCAGCCAAGACGGAATGACAAATGAAAAACTGTTTTTT; cdr3_aa: CASSQDGMTNEKLFF
v_call: TRBV5-1; d_call: NA; clone_size: NA; j_call: TRBJ2-5; cdr3_nt: TGCGCCAGCAGCCCCCGGGACACCCAAGAGACCCAGTACTTC; cdr3_aa: CASSPRDTQETQYF
v_call: TRBV7-2; d_call: NA; clone_size: NA; j_call: TRBJ2-5; cdr3_nt: TGTGCCAGCAGCATTCACAGAGAGACCCAGTACTTC; cdr3_aa: CASSIHRETQYF
v_call: TRBV5-1; d_call: TRBD2; clone_size: once; j_call: TRBJ2-7; cdr3_nt: TGCGCCAGCAGCTTGGCCGTTAGCGGGGGGGCCTTTCTGTACGAGCAGTACTTC; cdr3_aa: CASSLAVSGGAFLYEQYF
v_call: TRBV6-4; d_call: NA; clone_size: once; j_call: TRBJ2-2; cdr3_nt: TGTGCCCCTTCGTCCAGGACTGTAGTGGGGACCGGGGAGCTGTTTTTT; cdr3_aa: CAPSSRTVVGTGELFF
v_call: TRBV5-1; d_call: NA; clone_size: NA; j_call: TRBJ2-7; cdr3_nt: TGCGCCAGCAACCAACAGGGCAGCTCCTACGAGCAGTACTTC; cdr3_aa: CASNQQGSSYEQYF
v_call: TRBV19; d_call: TRBD1; clone_size: NA; j_call: TRBJ1-5; cdr3_nt: TGTGCCAGTATGACAGGGACGAATCAGCCCCAGCATTTT; cdr3_aa: CASMTGTNQPQHF
v_call: TRBV18; d_call: TRBD1; clone_size: NA; j_call: TRBJ2-7; cdr3_nt: TGTGCCAGCTCACTAGGGACAGGGACCTCCTACGAGCAGTACTTC; cdr3_aa: CASSLGTGTSYEQYF
v_call: TRBV7-9; d_call: NA; clone_size: once; j_call: TRBJ1-4; cdr3_nt: TGTTCCAGCAGCTATAAACAGGGAATTGCAACTAATGAAAAACTGTTTTTT; cdr3_aa: CSSSYKQGIATNEKLFF
v_call: TRBV19; d_call: TRBD1; clone_size: NA; j_call: TRBJ2-5; cdr3_nt: TGTGCCAGTAGTCGGGGACAGCCCGAGACCCAGTACTTC; cdr3_aa: CASSRGQPETQYF
v_call: TRBV28; d_call: NA; clone_size: NA; j_call: TRBJ1-1; cdr3_nt: TGTGCCAGCAGTCCCTCGAACACTGAAGCTTTCTTT; cdr3_aa: CASSPSNTEAFF
v_call: TRBV9; d_call: TRBD1; clone_size: NA; j_call: TRBJ1-1; cdr3_nt: TGTGCCAGCAGCCCGACAGGGTGGGGGAGTACTGAAGCTTTCTTT; cdr3_aa: CASSPTGWGSTEAFF
v_call: TRBV30; d_call: TRBD1; clone_size: NA; j_call: TRBJ1-4; cdr3_nt: TGTGCCTGGAAGTTTGAGGGGGCGAGGCTTTTT; cdr3_aa: CAWKFEGARLF
v_call: TRBV27; d_call: NA; clone_size: NA; j_call: TRBJ1-2; cdr3_nt: TGTGCCAGCAGTTCGTACCGGGACAAAGGCTACACCTTC; cdr3_aa: CASSSYRDKGYTF
v_call: TRBV5-5; d_call: NA; clone_size: NA; j_call: TRBJ2-7; cdr3_nt: TGTGCCAGCAGCCTTAAGGTAGCAGCCTCCTACGAGCAGTACTTC; cdr3_aa: CASSLKVAASYEQYF
v_call: TRBV25-1; d_call: NA; clone_size: NA; j_call: TRBJ1-4; cdr3_nt: TGTGCCAGCAGTCGCCTAGAAAAACTGTTTTTT; cdr3_aa: CASSRLEKLFF
v_call: TRBV15; d_call: TRBD1; clone_size: NA; j_call: TRBJ2-6; cdr3_nt: TGTGCCACCAGCAGAGAGCGAGACAGGGGACAATGGCGCTCTGGGGCCAACGTCCTGACTTTC; cdr3_aa: CATSRERDRGQWRSGANVLTF
v_call: TRBV4-1; d_call: TRBD1; clone_size: once; j_call: TRBJ1-5; cdr3_nt: TGCGCCAGCAGCCAGGGGACAGGGCTCTGGGGCAATCAGCCCCAGCATTTT; cdr3_aa: CASSQGTGLWGNQPQHF
v_call: TRBV5-1; d_call: NA; clone_size: NA; j_call: TRBJ1-1; cdr3_nt: TGCGCCAGCAGCTTGGCCCAACAGAACACTGAAGCTTTCTTT; cdr3_aa: CASSLAQQNTEAFF
v_call: TRBV5-8; d_call: NA; clone_size: NA; j_call: TRBJ1-1; cdr3_nt: TGTGCCAGCAGCTTGAATTTTGGCTCATCTCGAAACACTGAAGCTTTCTTT; cdr3_aa: CASSLNFGSSRNTEAFF
v_call: TRBV19; d_call: NA; clone_size: NA; j_call: TRBJ2-7; cdr3_nt: TGTGCCAGTAGTACGGGACTTGCTTCCTACGAGCAGTACTTC; cdr3_aa: CASSTGLASYEQYF
v_call: TRBV21-1; d_call: NA; clone_size: NA; j_call: TRBJ1-6; cdr3_nt: TGTGCCAGCACCACGGGGGGCGAGTTTCCTCGAAATTCACCCCTCCACTTT; cdr3_aa: CASTTGGEFPRNSPLHF
v_call: TRBV7-2; d_call: TRBD2; clone_size: once; j_call: TRBJ2-3; cdr3_nt: TGTGCCAGCAGCCCGGCTCTAGCGGTCACAGATACGCAGTATTTT; cdr3_aa: CASSPALAVTDTQYF